These 20 T cell receptor beta chains came from one sample sequenced in a study of CD8+ T cells in alopecia areata. Documented treatment: oral pan-JAK inhibitor, 5-10 mg twice daily. Extracted RNA was reverse transcribed, and the resulting cDNA served as sequencing template. This table comes from immunoSEQ multiplex PCR, and its TCRdb copy is limited to in-frame clones, with some not included. The profile shows about 210,000 clones, around 57% of them singletons. This specimen consisted of CD4+ T cells sorted from blood, obtained at week 4, from a patient treated with tofacitinib. Source of these receptors: a human donor with alopecia areata.

The V and J genes are TRBV29-1 and TRBJ1-2, with no clear D. The germline V gene encodes CDR1 SQVTM and CDR2 ANQGSEA. Trimming cost V 7 bases and J 5 bases, with 17 bases left between them. The CDR3 runs 13 residues. The CDR3 sequence: CSGQFRSLYGYTF. As DNA, the CDR3 is TGCAGCGGACAATTCCGCAGTCTATATGGCTACACCTTC.

In this sample, this clone turned up a few times. This sequence joins TRBV7-2 and TRBJ2-7; no firm D call. Trimming removed 2 bases at V and 4 bases at J, with 6 bases between. The CDR3 length is 12 residues. CDR1 and CDR2 from the germline V gene are SGHTA and FQGNSA. CDR3 nucleotides: TGTGCCAGCAGCTTAACCCCGTACGAGCAGTACTTC. Protein product: CASSLTPYEQYF.

The chain recombines TRBV29-1 with TRBJ2-3, with TRBD2 matching 11 bases. V gave up 6 bases and J gave up 5 bases; unmatched junction bases: 1. CDR1 is SQVTM and CDR2 is ANQGSEA in the germline V gene. The CDR3 contains 12 residues. The CDR3 loop is CSVGTSGDTQYF. In DNA, the CDR3 is TGCAGCGTGGGGACTAGCGGAGATACGCAGTATTTT.

This clone was counted a few times. J is TRBJ1-3 and V is TRBV18; 7 bases are a match to TRBD1. This CDR3 has 17 residues. After removal of 0 bases from V and 0 bases from J, the junction contained 5 bases not matched to a gene. CDR1 is KGHSH, CDR2 LQKENI, per germline. This CDR3 is CASSPPRQGHSGNTIYF. The CDR3 DNA reads as TGTGCCAGCTCACCACCAAGACAGGGCCACTCTGGAAACACCATATATTTT.

The rearrangement links TRBV4-1 to TRBJ1-6, with no clear D. V was trimmed by 1 base and J by 5 bases, leaving 12 bases between them. The CDR3 runs to 16 residues. The V gene's germline CDR1 is MGHRA and CDR2 YSYEKL. CDR3 in DNA: TGCGCCAGCAGCCAAGGGACCGGGCCCGATAATTCACCCCTCCACTTT. It translates to CASSQGTGPDNSPLHF.

The gene calls are TRBV30 and TRBJ2-5, with a possible D match to TRBD2 (6 bases). This CDR3 comprises 10 residues. From germline, CDR1 is GTSNPN and CDR2 SVGIG (reference sequence). Trimming removed 0 bases at V and 11 bases at J, with 7 bases between. CDR3 bases: TGTGCCTGGAGTGTACGGGAGCAGTACTTC. Translating gives CAWSVREQYF.

The chain links TRBV25-1 to TRBJ2-5; possible D gene TRBD1, 5 bases. Per the germline V gene, CDR1 is MGHDK and CDR2 is SYGVNS. The CDR3 length is 17 residues. Trimming cost V 4 bases and J 3 bases, with 21 bases left between them. The CDR3 loop is CASSVDHRLAGEETQYF. Here the CDR3 DNA reads TGTGCCAGCAGTGTGGATCACAGGCTTGCAGGAGAAGAGACCCAGTACTTC.

Notes on this clone: Sequence at one end of the junction differs from germline and may be a read error. The rearrangement joins TRBV29-1 to TRBJ2-6; no definite D call. The CDR3 sequence is 13 residues long. CDR1 SQVTM and CDR2 ANQGSEA come from the germline V gene. CDR3 nucleotide sequence: TGCAGCGTTCAAGAGTCTGGGGCCAACGTCCTGACTTTC. Translated: CSVQESGANVLTF.

This chain uses TRBV25-1 with TRBJ1-1; maybe TRBD1 (6 bases). The CDR3 is 14 amino acids. From germline, CDR1 is MGHDK and CDR2 SYGVNS. V lost 7 bases and J 3 bases, leaving 15 bases between the germline ends. DNA of the CDR3: TGTGCCAGCAAGGAGGCAGGGGAGGACACTGAAGCTTTCTTT. Its protein is CASKEAGEDTEAFF.

The V gene is TRBV7-6, the J gene TRBJ2-7, with a tentative D call TRBD2 (5 bases). Trimming removed 2 bases from V and 1 base from J, with 12 bases in between. CDR1 and CDR2 from the germline V gene are SGHVS and FNYEAQ. The CDR3 covers 15 residues. The CDR3 DNA sequence: TGTGCCAGCAGCTTAAGGTTCGGGGAATCCTACGAGCAGTACTTC. This sequence encodes CASSLRFGESYEQYF.

The chain carries TRBV5-1 and TRBJ2-7, with 9 bases that match TRBD1. The V gene's germline CDR1 is SGHRS and CDR2 YFSETQ. J gave up 6 bases and V 0 bases, and 7 bases lay outside the gene matches. CDR3 size: 15 residues. Here the CDR3 reads CASSLDGTGYGEQYF. The DNA for the CDR3 is TGCGCCAGCAGCTTGGATGGGACAGGGTATGGCGAGCAGTACTTC.

V usage is TRBV7-6 and J usage is TRBJ2-7, with a weak D call TRBD1 (6 bases). V gave up 5 bases and J gave up 5 bases, with 16 bases separating them. Germline V gives CDR1 SGHVS, CDR2 FNYEAQ. This CDR3 comprises 14 residues. DNA for the CDR3: TGTGCCAGCAGCCAATTGACAGGTACCCACGAGCAGTACTTC. It codes for CASSQLTGTHEQYF.

The rearrangement joins TRBV30 to TRBJ2-7, with 8 positions matching TRBD1. V gave up 4 bases and J gave up 2 bases; unmatched junction bases: 7. Germline loops: CDR1 GTSNPN, CDR2 SVGIG (reference sequence). CDR3 length: 14 residues. Here the CDR3 reads CAWTDRGKAYEQYF. In DNA, the CDR3 is TGTGCCTGGACCGACAGGGGAAAGGCCTACGAGCAGTACTTC. The variable domain in full, completed from reference TRBV30 and TRBJ2-7, reads SQTIHQWPATLVQPVGSPLSLECTVEGTSNPNLYWYRQAAGRGLQLLFYSVGIGQISSEVPQNLSASRPQDRQFILSSKKLLLSDSGFYLCAWTDRGKAYEQYFGPGTRLTVT.

In its sample, this clone was seen a few times. The genes are TRBV7-2 and TRBJ2-3, with D perhaps assigned TRBD1 or TRBD2 (6 bases each). The CDR3 sequence is 17 residues long. Deletions cut 0 bases from V and 2 bases from J, with 15 bases between. Germline V gene lookup returns CDR1 SGHTA and CDR2 FQGNSA. CDR3 region: CASSLAGTGANTDTQYF. The DNA for the CDR3 is TGTGCCAGCAGCTTAGCGGGGACGGGGGCTAACACAGATACGCAGTATTTT.

This clone appeared many times. V is TRBV5-6 and J is TRBJ2-1, with 10 positions matching TRBD2. Germline loops: CDR1 SGHDT, CDR2 YYEEEE. This CDR3 spans 15 amino acids. V lost 0 bases, J lost 7 bases, and 4 bases stayed unmatched. CDR3 amino acids: CASSLELAGRNEQFF. The CDR3 DNA follows: TGTGCCAGCAGCTTGGAACTAGCGGGGAGGAATGAGCAGTTCTTC.

At least ten counts were recorded for this clone. The chain links TRBV28 to TRBJ2-1; D is ambiguous. CDR3 length: 11 residues. Germline CDR1 is MDHEN and CDR2 is SYDVKM. The ends were cut back, 4 bases at V and 2 bases at J, with 0 bases in the middle. CDR3 DNA sequence: TGTGCCAGCAGTTCCTACAATGAGCAGTTCTTC. It yields the protein CASSSYNEQFF.

The chain links TRBV6-5 to TRBJ1-2; D ambiguous. V gave up 4 bases and J gave up 4 bases, with 10 bases separating them. In germline, CDR1 is MNHEY, CDR2 SVGAGI. CDR3 length: 13 residues. The CDR3 nucleotides are TGTGCCAGCAGTTCCGGGGTGCTCTATGGCTACACCTTC. It yields the protein CASSSGVLYGYTF.

This clone has just a few counts. The chain is built from TRBV25-1 and TRBJ2-2; TRBD1 matches at 7 bases. V shed 7 bases and J 6 bases; nucleotides not matched to a gene: 8. The CDR3 extends over 14 amino acids. The V gene's germline CDR1 is MGHDK and CDR2 SYGVNS. CDR3 amino acids: CASMRTGGAGELFF. The CDR3 bases are TGTGCCAGCATGAGGACAGGAGGAGCCGGGGAGCTGTTTTTT.

The chain joins TRBV25-1 to TRBJ1-2; D might be TRBD1 (5 bases). With 1 base removed from V and 5 bases from J, the gap between germline ends came to 14 bases. This CDR3 region has 15 residues. From germline, CDR1 is MGHDK and CDR2 SYGVNS. The CDR3 DNA reads TGTGCCAGCAGTGAATCCAGGGCCAACACTTATGGCTACACCTTC. Translating gives CASSESRANTYGYTF.

This clone was observed a few times. This rearrangement joins TRBV14 to TRBJ2-2, with 10 bases lining up with TRBD1. This CDR3 contains 15 residues. The V segment lost 4 bases and the J segment 7 bases; nucleotides outside the gene matches: 6. Germline V gives CDR1 SGHDN, CDR2 FVKESK. Here the CDR3 reads CASSLGTGVIGELFF. Written as DNA, the CDR3 is TGTGCCAGCAGCCTTGGGACAGGGGTCATCGGGGAGCTGTTTTTT.